The TCR beta chain under discussion was sequenced for a study of CD8 T cells in ankylosing spondylitis. General study points: CD8+ disease-linked clones were present at relatively low frequencies in blood.

Remarks on this clonotype: What it binds is unknown.

The CDR3 is made up of 13 amino acids. From germline, CDR1 is SNHLY and CDR2 FYNNEI. V lost 8 bases and J lost 0, with 7 bases in between. Library preparation for TCR beta used quantitative 5'-RACE with molecular barcodes. TCRdb re-analysed the 5' RACE reads in MiXCR, keeping a single row per CDR3 protein. Of 150,000 to 200,000 distinct CDR3 sequences in the sample, under 35% were seen once. This TCR was sampled from a male donor with ankylosing spondylitis. The sequenced sample was synovial fluid, either unsorted or a sorted T cell fraction (not recorded which). V usage is TRBV2 and J usage is TRBJ2-2, with D unclear. The DNA for the CDR3 is TGTGCCAGCGGCAGCACGAACACCGGGGAGCTGTTTTTT. Its translation is CASGSTNTGELFF.